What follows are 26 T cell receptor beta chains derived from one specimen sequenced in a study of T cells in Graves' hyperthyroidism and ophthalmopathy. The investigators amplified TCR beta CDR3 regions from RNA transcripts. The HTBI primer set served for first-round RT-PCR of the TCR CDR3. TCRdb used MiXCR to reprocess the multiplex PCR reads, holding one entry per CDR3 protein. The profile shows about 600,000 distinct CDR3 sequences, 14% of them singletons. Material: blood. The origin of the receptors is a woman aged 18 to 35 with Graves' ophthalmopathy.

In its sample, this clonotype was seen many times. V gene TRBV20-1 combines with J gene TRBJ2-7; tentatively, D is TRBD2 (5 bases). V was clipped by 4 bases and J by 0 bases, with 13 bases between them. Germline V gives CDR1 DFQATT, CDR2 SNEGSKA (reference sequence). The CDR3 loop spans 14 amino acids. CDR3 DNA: TGCAGTGCTATCAGATCAGCGGACTCCTACGAGCAGTACTTC. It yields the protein CSAIRSADSYEQYF.

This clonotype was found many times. The CDR3 region is CASSLEGPGNEQYF. The DNA of the CDR3 is TGTGCCAGCAGCTTAGAGGGCCCGGGAAACGAGCAGTACTTC. V usage is TRBV11-3 and J usage is TRBJ2-7, with D maybe TRBD2 (5 bases). Germline-derived CDR1 and CDR2 are SGHNT and YENEEA. This CDR3 is built from 14 residues. Trimming cost V 0 bases and J 5 bases, with 11 bases left between them.

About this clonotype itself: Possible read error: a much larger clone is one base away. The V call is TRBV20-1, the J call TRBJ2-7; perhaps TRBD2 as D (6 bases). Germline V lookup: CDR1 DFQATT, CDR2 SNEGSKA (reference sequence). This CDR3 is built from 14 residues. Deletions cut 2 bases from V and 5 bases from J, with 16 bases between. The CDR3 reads CSARSLARFDEQYF. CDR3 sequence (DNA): TGCAGTGCTAGAAGCCTAGCGCGATTCGACGAGCAGTACTTC.

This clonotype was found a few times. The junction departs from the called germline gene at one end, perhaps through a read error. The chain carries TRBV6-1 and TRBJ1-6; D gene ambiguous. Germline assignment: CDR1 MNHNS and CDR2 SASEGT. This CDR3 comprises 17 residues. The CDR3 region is CATDTYLGGFYSSPLHF. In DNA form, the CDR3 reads TGTGCCACCGACACCTATCTCGGTGGCTTTTATAGTTCACCCCTCCACTTT.

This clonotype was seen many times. In DNA, the CDR3 is TGTGCCAGCAGTTTCCGTGGTAGCACCCTCGAGCAGTACTTC. It yields the protein CASSFRGSTLEQYF. The chain joins TRBV12-3 or TRBV12-4 to TRBJ2-7; no clear D gene. V was shortened by 3 bases and J by 6 bases, with 15 bases between the two germline ends. The CDR3 extends over 14 amino acids.

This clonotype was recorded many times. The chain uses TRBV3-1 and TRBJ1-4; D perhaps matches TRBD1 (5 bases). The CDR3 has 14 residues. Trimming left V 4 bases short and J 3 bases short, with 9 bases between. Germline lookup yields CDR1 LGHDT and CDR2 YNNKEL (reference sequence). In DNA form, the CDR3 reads TGTGCCAGCAGCCTAGTGGGACCTAATGAAAAACTGTTTTTT. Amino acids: CASSLVGPNEKLFF.

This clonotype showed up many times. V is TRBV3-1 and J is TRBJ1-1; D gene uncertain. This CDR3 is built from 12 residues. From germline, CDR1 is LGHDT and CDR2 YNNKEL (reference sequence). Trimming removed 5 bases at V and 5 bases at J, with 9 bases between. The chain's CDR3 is CASSERQTEAFF. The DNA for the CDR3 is TGTGCCAGCAGCGAGAGGCAAACTGAAGCTTTCTTT.

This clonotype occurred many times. CDR3 protein: CASSVQSTGTYEQYF. DNA for the CDR3: TGTGCCAGCAGCGTCCAATCGACAGGGACCTACGAGCAGTACTTC. This chain links TRBV9 with TRBJ2-7; TRBD1 matches at 7 bases. After removal of 2 bases from V and 2 bases from J, the junction contained 7 bases not matched to a gene. The CDR3 has 15 amino acids. Germline CDR1 is SGDLS and CDR2 is YYNGEE.

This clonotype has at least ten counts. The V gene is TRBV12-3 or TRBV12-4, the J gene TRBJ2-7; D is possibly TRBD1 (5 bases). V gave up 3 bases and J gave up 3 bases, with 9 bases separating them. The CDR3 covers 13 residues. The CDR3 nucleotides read TGTGCCAGCAGTTTCCAGGGCCGCTACGAGCAGTACTTC. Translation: CASSFQGRYEQYF.

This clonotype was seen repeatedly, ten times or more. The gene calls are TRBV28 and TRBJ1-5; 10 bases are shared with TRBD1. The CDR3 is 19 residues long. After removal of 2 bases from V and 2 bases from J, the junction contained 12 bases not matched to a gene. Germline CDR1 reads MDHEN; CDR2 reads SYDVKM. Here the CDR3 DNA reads TGTGCCAGCAGTTTAATCCTCCCGGGACAGGGGTTTGGCAATCAGCCCCAGCATTTT. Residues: CASSLILPGQGFGNQPQHF.

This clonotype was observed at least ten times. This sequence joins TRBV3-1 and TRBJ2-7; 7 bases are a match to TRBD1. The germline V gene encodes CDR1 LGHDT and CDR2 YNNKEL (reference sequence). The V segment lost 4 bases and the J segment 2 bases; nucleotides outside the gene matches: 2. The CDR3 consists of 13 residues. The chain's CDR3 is CASSPGTAYEQYF. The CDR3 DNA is TGTGCCAGCAGCCCCGGGACAGCCTACGAGCAGTACTTC.

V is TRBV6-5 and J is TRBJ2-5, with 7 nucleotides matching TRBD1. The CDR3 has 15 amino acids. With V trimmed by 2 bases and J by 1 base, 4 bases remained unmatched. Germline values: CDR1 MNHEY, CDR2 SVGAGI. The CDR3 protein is CASSYRTGFQETQYF. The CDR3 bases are TGTGCCAGCAGTTACCGGACAGGTTTCCAAGAGACCCAGTACTTC.

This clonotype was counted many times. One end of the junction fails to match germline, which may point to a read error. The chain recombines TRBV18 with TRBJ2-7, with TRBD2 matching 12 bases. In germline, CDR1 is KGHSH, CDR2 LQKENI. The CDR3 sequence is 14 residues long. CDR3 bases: TGCGCCAGCAGTCCTAGCGGGAGGGCCTACGAGCAGTACTTC. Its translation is CASSPSGRAYEQYF.

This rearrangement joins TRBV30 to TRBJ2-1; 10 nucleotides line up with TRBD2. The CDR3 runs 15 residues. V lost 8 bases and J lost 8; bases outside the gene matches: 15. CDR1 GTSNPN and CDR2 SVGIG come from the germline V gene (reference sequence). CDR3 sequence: CASSRLAGALHEQFF. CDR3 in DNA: TGTGCCAGTAGTCGGCTAGCGGGAGCCCTACATGAGCAGTTCTTC. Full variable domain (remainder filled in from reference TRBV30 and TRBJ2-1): SQTIHQWPATLVQPVGSPLSLECTVEGTSNPNLYWYRQAAGRGLQLLFYSVGIGQISSEVPQNLSASRPQDRQFILSSKKLLLSDSGFYLCASSRLAGALHEQFFGPGTRLTVL.

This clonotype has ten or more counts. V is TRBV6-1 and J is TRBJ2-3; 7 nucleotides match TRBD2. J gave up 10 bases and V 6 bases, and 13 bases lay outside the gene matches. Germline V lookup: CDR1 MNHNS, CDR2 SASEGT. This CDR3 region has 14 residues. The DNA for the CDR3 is TGTGCCAGCAGCCCGATAGCGGGTTTTCAAGCGCAGTATTTT. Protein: CASSPIAGFQAQYF.

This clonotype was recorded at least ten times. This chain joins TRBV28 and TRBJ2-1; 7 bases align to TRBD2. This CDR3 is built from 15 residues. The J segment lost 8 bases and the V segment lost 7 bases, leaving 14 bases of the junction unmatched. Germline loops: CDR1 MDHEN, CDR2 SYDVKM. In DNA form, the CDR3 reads TGTGCCAGCACCCTTTCGGAGGGAGGGAGGGATGAGCAGTTCTTC. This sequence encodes CASTLSEGGRDEQFF.

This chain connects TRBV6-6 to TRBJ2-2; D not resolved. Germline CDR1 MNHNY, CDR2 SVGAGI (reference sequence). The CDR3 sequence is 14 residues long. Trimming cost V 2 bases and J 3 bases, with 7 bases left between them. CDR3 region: CASSYTRYTGELFF. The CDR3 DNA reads TGTGCCAGCAGTTACACTCGATACACCGGGGAGCTGTTTTTT.

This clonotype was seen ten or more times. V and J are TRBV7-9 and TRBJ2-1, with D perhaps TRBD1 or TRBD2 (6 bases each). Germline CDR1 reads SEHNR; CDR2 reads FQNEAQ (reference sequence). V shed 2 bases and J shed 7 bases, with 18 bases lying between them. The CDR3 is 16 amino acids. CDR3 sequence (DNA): TGTGCCAGCAGCTTATCAGCCGGAGGGGGAAGGAATGAGCAGTTCTTC. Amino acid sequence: CASSLSAGGGRNEQFF.

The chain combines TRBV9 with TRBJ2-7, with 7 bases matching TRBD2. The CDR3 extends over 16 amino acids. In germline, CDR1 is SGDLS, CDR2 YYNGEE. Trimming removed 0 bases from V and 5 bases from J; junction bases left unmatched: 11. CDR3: CASSVAGAGAAHEQYF. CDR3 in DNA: TGTGCCAGCAGCGTAGCTGGGGCGGGAGCAGCCCACGAGCAGTACTTC.

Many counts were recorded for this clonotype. The DNA of the CDR3 is TGTGCCATCAGTGGAAATATAGGACAGGGGGACACTGAAGCTTTCTTT. Translated: CAISGNIGQGDTEAFF. The rearrangement uses TRBV10-3 and TRBJ1-1, with 10 bases matching TRBD1. The V segment lost 4 bases and the J segment 3 bases; nucleotides outside the gene matches: 8. Germline V lookup: CDR1 ENHRY, CDR2 SYGVKD. CDR3 size: 16 residues.

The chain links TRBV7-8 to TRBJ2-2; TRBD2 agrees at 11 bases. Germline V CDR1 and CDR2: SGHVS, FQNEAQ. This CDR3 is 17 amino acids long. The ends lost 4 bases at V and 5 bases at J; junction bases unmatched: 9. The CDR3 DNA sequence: TGTGCCAGCAGCTCAAAGAGCGGGACTAGCGGTACCGGGGAGCTGTTTTTT. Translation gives CASSSKSGTSGTGELFF.

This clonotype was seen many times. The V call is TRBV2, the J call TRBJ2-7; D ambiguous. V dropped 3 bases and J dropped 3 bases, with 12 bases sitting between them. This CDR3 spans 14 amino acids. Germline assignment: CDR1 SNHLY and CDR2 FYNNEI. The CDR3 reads CASSEVGFGYEQYF. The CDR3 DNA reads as TGTGCCAGCAGTGAGGTCGGATTCGGCTACGAGCAGTACTTC.

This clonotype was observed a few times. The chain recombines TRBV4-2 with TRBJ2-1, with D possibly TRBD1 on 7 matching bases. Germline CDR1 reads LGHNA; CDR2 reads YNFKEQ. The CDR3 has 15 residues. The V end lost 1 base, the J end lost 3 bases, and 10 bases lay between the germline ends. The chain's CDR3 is CASSQGQGLYNEQFF. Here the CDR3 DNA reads TGTGCCAGCAGCCAAGGACAGGGACTCTACAATGAGCAGTTCTTC.

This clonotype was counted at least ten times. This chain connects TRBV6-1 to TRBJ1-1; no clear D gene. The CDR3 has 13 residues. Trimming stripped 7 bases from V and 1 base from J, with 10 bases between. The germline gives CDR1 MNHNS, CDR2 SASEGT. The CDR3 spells CASKKETNTEAFF. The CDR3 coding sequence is TGTGCCAGCAAGAAGGAGACGAACACTGAAGCTTTCTTT.

CDR3 sequence (DNA): TGTGCCACCAGCAGAGACGGCGGGGCGGCAGACATTCAGTACTTC. It yields the protein CATSRDGGAADIQYF. This chain connects TRBV15 to TRBJ2-4; D is possibly TRBD2 (6 bases). Germline V lookup: CDR1 LNHNV, CDR2 YYDKDF (reference sequence). This CDR3 region has 15 residues. V was trimmed by 0 bases and J by 8 bases, leaving 14 bases between them.

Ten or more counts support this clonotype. The CDR3 DNA sequence: TGTGCCAGCAGCCACTGGACTAGCGGGAGATACAATGAGCAGTTCTTC. This translates into CASSHWTSGRYNEQFF. This rearrangement joins TRBV3-1 to TRBJ2-1; 13 bases line up with TRBD2. This CDR3 has 16 amino acids. Germline V gene lookup returns CDR1 LGHDT and CDR2 YNNKEL (reference sequence). The V gene end was trimmed by 3 bases and the J gene end by 4 bases; junction bases not matched to a gene: 3.